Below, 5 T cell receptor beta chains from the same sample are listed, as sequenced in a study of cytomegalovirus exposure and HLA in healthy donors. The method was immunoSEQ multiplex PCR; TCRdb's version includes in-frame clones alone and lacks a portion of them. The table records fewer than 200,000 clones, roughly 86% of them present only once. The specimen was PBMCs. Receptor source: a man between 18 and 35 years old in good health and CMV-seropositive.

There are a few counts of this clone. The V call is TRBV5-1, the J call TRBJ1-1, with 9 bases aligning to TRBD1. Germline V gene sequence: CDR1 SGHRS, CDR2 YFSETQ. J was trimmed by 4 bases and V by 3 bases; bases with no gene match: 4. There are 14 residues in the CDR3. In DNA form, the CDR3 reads TGCGCCAGCAGCTGGGGACAGGGCCCCACTGAAGCTTTCTTT. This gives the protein CASSWGQGPTEAFF.

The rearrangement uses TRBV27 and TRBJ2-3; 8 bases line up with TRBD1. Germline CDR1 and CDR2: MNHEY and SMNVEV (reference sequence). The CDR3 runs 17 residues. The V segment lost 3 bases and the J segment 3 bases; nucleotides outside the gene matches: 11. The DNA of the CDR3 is TGTGCCAGCAGTTTCACTGGTCCCAGGGGGCTGACAGATACGCAGTATTTT. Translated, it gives CASSFTGPRGLTDTQYF.

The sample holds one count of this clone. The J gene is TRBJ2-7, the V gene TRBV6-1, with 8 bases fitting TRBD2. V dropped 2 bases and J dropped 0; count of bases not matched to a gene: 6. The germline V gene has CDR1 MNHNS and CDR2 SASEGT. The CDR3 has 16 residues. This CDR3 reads CASSESYRGGSYEQYF. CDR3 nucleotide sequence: TGTGCCAGCAGTGAAAGTTATCGGGGGGGCTCCTACGAGCAGTACTTC.

In DNA, the CDR3 is TGTGCCACCAGCAGAGTCAGGGGGAGCAATCAGCCCCAGCATTTT. Protein: CATSRVRGSNQPQHF. The chain joins TRBV15 to TRBJ1-5; 7 nucleotides align to TRBD1. J was trimmed by 1 base and V by 1 base; bases with no gene match: 1. This CDR3 spans 15 amino acids. Germline CDR1 reads LNHNV; CDR2 reads YYDKDF (reference sequence).

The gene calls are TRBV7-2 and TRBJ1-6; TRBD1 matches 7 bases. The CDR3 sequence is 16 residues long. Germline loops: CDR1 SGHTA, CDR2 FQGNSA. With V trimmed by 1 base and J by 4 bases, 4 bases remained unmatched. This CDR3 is CASSLGGTEYNSPLHF. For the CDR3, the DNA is TGTGCCAGCAGCTTAGGCGGGACAGAGTATAATTCACCCCTCCACTTT.